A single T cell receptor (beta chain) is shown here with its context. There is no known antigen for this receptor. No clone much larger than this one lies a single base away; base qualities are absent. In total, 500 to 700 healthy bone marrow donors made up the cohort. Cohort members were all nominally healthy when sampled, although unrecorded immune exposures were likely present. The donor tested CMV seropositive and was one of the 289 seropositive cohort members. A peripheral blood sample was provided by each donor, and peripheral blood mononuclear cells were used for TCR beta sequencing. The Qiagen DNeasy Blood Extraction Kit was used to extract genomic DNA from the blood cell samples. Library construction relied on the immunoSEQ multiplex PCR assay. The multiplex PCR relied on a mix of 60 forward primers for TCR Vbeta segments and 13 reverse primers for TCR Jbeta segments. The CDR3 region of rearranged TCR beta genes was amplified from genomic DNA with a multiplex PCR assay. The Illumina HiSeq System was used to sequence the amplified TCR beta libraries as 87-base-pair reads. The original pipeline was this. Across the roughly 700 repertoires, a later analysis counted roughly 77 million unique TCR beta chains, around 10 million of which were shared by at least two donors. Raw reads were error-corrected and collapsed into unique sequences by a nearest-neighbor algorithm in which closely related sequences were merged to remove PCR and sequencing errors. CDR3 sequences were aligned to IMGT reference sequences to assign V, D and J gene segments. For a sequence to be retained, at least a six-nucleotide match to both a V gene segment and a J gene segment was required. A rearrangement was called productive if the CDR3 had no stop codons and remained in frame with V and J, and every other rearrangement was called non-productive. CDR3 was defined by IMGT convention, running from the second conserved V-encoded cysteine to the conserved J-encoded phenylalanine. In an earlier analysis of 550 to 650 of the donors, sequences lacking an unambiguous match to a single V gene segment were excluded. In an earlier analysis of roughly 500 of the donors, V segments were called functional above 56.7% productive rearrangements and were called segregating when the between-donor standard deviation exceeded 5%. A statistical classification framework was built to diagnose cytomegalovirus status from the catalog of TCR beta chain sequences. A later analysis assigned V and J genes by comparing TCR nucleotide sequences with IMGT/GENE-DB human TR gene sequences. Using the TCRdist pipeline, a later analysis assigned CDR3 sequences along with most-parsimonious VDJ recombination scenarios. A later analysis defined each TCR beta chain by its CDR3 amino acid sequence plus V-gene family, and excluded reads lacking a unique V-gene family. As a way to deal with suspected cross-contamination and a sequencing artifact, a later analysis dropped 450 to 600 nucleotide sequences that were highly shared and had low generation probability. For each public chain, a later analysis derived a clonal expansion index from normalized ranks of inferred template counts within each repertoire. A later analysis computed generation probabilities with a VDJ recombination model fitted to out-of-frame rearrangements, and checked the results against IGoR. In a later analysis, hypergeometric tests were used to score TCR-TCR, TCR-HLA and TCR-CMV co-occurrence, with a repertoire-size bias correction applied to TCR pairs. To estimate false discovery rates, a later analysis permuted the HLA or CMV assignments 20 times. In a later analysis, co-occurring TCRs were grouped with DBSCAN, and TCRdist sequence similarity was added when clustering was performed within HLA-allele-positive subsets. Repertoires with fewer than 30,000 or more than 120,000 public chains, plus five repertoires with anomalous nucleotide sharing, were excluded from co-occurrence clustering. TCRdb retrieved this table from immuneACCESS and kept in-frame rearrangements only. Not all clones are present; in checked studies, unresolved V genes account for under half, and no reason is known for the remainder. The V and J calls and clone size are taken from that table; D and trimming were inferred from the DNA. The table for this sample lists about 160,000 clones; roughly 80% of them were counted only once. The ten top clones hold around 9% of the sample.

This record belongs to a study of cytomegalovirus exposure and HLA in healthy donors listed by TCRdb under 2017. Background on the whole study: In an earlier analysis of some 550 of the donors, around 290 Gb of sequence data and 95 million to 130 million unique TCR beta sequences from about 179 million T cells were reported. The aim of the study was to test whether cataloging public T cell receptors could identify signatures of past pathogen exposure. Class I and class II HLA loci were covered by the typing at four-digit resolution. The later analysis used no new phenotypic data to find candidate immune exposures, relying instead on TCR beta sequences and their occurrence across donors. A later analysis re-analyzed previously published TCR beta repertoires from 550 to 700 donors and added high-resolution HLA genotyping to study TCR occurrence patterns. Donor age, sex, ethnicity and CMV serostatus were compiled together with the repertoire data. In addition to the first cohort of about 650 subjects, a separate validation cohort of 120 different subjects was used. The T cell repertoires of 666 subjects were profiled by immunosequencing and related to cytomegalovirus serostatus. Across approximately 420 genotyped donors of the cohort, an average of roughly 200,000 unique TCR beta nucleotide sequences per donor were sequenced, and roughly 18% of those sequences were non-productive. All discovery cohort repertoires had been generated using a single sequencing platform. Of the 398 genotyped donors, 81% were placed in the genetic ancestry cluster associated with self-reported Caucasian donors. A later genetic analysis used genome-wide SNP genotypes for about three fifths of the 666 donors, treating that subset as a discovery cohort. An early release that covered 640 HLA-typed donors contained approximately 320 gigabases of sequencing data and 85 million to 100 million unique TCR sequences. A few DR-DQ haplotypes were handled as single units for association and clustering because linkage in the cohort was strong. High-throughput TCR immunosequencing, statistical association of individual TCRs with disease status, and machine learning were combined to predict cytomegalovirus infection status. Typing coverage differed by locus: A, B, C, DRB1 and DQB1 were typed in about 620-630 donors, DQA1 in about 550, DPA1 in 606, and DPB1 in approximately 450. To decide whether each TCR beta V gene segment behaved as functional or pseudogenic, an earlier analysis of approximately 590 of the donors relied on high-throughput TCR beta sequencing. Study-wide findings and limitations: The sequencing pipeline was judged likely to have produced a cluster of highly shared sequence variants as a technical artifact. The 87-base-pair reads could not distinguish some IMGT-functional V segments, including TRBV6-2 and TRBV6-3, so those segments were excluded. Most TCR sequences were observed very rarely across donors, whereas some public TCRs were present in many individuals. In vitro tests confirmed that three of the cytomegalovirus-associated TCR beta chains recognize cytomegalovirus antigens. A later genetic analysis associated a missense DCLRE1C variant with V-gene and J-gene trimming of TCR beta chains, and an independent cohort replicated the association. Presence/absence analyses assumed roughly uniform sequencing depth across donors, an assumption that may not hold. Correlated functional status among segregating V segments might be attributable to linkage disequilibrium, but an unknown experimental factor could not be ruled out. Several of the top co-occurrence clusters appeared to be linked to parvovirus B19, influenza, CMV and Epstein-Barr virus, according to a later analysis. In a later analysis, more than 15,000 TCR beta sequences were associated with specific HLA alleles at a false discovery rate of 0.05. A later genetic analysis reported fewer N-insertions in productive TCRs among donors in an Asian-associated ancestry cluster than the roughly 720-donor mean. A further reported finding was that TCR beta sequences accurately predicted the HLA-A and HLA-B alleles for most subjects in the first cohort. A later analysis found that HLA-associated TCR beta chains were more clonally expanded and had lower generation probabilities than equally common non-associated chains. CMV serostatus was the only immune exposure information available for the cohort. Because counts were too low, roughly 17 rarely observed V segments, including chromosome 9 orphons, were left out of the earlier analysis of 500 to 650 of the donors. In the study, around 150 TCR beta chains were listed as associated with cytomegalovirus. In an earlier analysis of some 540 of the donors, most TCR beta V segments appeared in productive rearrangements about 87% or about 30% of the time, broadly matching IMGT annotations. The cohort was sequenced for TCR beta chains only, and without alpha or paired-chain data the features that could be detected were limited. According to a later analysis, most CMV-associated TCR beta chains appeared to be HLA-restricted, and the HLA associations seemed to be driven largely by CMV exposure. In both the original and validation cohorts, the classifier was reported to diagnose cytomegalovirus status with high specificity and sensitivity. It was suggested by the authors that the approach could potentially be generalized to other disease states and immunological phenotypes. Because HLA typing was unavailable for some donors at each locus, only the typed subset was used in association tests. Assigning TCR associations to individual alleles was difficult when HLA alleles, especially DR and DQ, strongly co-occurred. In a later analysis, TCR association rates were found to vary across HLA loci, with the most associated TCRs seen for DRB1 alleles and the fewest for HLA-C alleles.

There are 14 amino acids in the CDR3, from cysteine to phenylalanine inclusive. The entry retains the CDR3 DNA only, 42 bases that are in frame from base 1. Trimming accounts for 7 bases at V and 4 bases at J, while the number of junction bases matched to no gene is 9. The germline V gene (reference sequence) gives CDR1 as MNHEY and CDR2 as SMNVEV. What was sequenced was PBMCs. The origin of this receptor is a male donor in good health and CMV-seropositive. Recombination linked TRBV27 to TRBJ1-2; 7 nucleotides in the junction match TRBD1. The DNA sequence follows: TGTGCCAGCATGGGGCGACAGGGCATCTATGGCTACACCTTC. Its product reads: CASMGRQGIYGYTF.